This TCR beta chain stems from a study of blood T cell repertoires in COVID-19 (dated by TCRdb to between 2020 and 2021). Study-level background: Collaborator samples came from the United States, Italy and Spain and covered acute and convalescent phases of COVID-19. Samples came from the ongoing ImmuneRACE study (first 160 participants) plus 1,254 subjects from 6 global collaborators. The repertoires were released in a freely available public database intended as a resource for research on the immune response to SARS-CoV-2. The material from the prospective study consisted of cDNA or gDNA derived from T cells, B-cell-depleted T cells, or PBMCs. The sample metadata nearly always contained a de-identified subject ID, COVID-19 status, age in years and sex. HLA class I and class II types, where available, came from metadata supplied by the sample provider rather than from assay-based typing. Subjects who had been exposed to COVID-19, were actively infected with it, or had recovered from it provided the deeply sampled blood TCRbeta repertoires that made up the dataset. Results the study describes overall, beyond this receptor: Clinical and demographic metadata were provided uncurated, with the amount varying by source and participant.

In the prospective study, participants were roughly 18 to 95 years old, resided in fewer than 25 geographic areas of the United States, and were enrolled through a virtual design. In the prospective study, participants were assigned to cohorts based on the clinical history participants reported in a screening survey and a study questionnaire. Recovered participants in ImmuneRACE Cohort 3 were defined as having two consecutive negative NP/OP PCR tests, clearance from a healthcare professional, or resolution of symptoms. Mobile phlebotomists in the prospective study collected whole blood, serum and a nasopharyngeal or oropharyngeal swab from every participant. Over an approximately 2-month period, participants in the prospective study had the option of providing additional blood draws and questionnaires. Blood samples from the prospective study were shipped frozen or at room temperature prior to DNA extraction.

To note about this clone: No antigen is known for it. Base qualities are missing; no much larger clone stands one base away.

The germline V gene yields SNHLY for CDR1 and FYNNEI for CDR2. The cysteine opens and the phenylalanine closes a CDR3 of 13 amino acids. The only DNA kept is the CDR3, 39 bases in frame from the first base. V and J are trimmed by 5 bases and 8 bases, and the gene matches miss 7 bases of the junction. The immunoSEQ Assay, a bias-controlled multiplex PCR, was used to amplify TCRbeta CDR3 regions from genomic DNA. For the original study's pipeline: Nucleated cell counts per sample were estimated from amplification of reference gene primers within the assay. Sequence reads were collapsed and filtered to measure the absolute abundance of every unique TCRbeta CDR3 rearrangement. For each sample, productive Simpson clonality was calculated as the square root of Simpson's diversity index across productive rearrangements. Not all clones reach the TCRdb copy of this immuneACCESS table, which keeps in-frame sequences only. Checked studies attribute under half of the gap to unresolved V genes and leave the rest unexplained. For V, J and clone size, that table is used; D and trimming come from the DNA. For this sample there are around 480,000 clones; 87% appear just once. The biggest ten clones account for about 0.65% of the sample.

The sequenced sample was PBMCs or T cells enriched from blood (not recorded which). The sequence is built from TRBV2 and TRBJ1-2; 8 central bases correspond to TRBD1. The TCR originated in a woman aged 18-29 years who had recovered from COVID-19. CDR3 reads: CASSLQGAWGYTF. The DNA is as follows: TGTGCCAGCAGTCTGCAGGGGGCGTGGGGCTACACCTTC.